This section outlines one TCR beta chain sequence together with its context. Its antigen is not identified. Germline V gives CDR1 MDHEN, CDR2 SYDVKM. The CDR3 loop spans 16 amino acids. V was trimmed by 5 bases and J by 2 bases, leaving 16 bases between them. TCRdb re-called the reads through MiXCR, storing one row per CDR3 protein. The sample yields approximately 1,000,000 distinct CDR3 sequences, 30% to 40% seen once. The data were taken from a study of T cell repertoires in cytomegalovirus infection. Material: cultured CD8+ T cells from PBMCs, obtained from culture after CMV antigen stimulation. The chain couples TRBV28 to TRBJ1-5; D call uncertain. This receptor was identified in a human donor in good health (CMV status not recorded). Some clones in this sample may be carry-over from other donors' samples. Here the CDR3 reads CASSAPKYSGNQPQHF. The CDR3 DNA sequence: TGTGCCAGCAGTGCCCCAAAATATAGCGGCAATCAGCCCCAGCATTTT.